These 7 T cell receptor beta chains came from one sample sequenced in a study of T cells and Merkel cell carcinoma outcomes. The method was immunoSEQ multiplex PCR; TCRdb's version includes in-frame clones alone and lacks a portion of them. The repertoire consists of more than 6,000 clones, with about 90% occurring once and the leading ten covering about 3%. Source material: tumor tissue from Merkel cell carcinoma. These receptors all come from a human donor with Merkel cell carcinoma.

This chain joins TRBV9 and TRBJ2-4; D gene uncertain. This CDR3 region has 14 residues. CDR1 and CDR2 from the germline V gene are SGDLS and YYNGEE. Trimming removed 2 bases from V and 0 bases from J, with 6 bases in between. DNA for the CDR3: TGTGCCAGCAGCGTTGGTCTAGCCAAAAACATTCAGTACTTC. Translation: CASSVGLAKNIQYF.

The V gene is TRBV4-1, the J gene TRBJ1-2; D is unclear. CDR1 MGHRA and CDR2 YSYEKL come from the germline V gene. Trimming cost V 1 base and J 9 bases, with 21 bases left between them. There are 16 residues in the CDR3. The CDR3 nucleotides are TGCGCCAGCAGCCAAGCTCTCGTAACTCCGGGAGAAAGCTACACCTTC. Translating gives CASSQALVTPGESYTF.

This clone was counted between two and nine times. The V call is TRBV5-4, the J call TRBJ2-2, with 8 bases lining up with TRBD2. This CDR3 comprises 18 residues. The V segment lost 4 bases and the J segment 2 bases; nucleotides outside the gene matches: 13. In germline, CDR1 is SGHNT, CDR2 YYREEE (reference sequence). CDR3 region: CASSPPDTGGINTGELFF. The CDR3 nucleotides are TGTGCCAGCAGCCCTCCTGATACGGGGGGGATAAACACCGGGGAGCTGTTTTTT.

The chain uses TRBV7-9 and TRBJ2-7; 7 nucleotides align to TRBD1. The CDR3 is made up of 14 amino acids. Germline-derived CDR1 and CDR2 are SEHNR and FQNEAQ (reference sequence). The junction had 8 bases not matched to a gene; V was cut back by 6 bases and J by 3 bases. CDR3 residues: CASSRQGTGYEQYF. CDR3 DNA: TGTGCCAGCAGTCGACAGGGTACAGGCTACGAGCAGTACTTC.

V and J are TRBV9 and TRBJ1-3; 11 nucleotides align to TRBD1. Germline CDR1 and CDR2: SGDLS and YYNGEE. J lost 2 bases, V lost 4 bases, and 8 bases had no gene match. The CDR3 runs 17 residues. The CDR3 DNA follows: TGTGCCAGCAGCTCCCGAGGGGGACAGGGGGCTGGAAACACCATATATTTT. This codes for CASSSRGGQGAGNTIYF.

The chain uses TRBV2 and TRBJ1-6; TRBD1 might be the D (6 bases). The CDR3 has 17 residues. Trimming pared 7 bases from V and 6 bases from J, leaving 22 bases between. Per the germline V gene, CDR1 is SNHLY and CDR2 is FYNNEI. The CDR3 is CASTQPIGGLLNSPLHF. The CDR3 DNA reads TGTGCCAGCACCCAGCCCATCGGGGGGCTCCTTAATTCACCCCTCCACTTT. Filled out from reference TRBV2 and TRBJ1-6, the complete variable domain reads EPEVTQTPSHQVTQMGQEVILRCVPISNHLYFYWYRQILGQKVEFLVSFYNNEISEKSEIFDDQFSVERPDGSNFTLKIRSTKLEDSAMYFCASTQPIGGLLNSPLHFGNGTRLTVT.

The chain couples TRBV19 to TRBJ2-3; TRBD1 aligns across 8 bases. V gave up 7 bases and J gave up 1 base; unmatched junction bases: 4. CDR3 length: 14 residues. From germline, CDR1 is LNHDA and CDR2 SQIVND (reference sequence). CDR3 in amino acids: CASTTGQGTDTQYF. CDR3 nucleotide sequence: TGTGCCAGTACGACGGGACAGGGCACAGATACGCAGTATTTT. Together with reference TRBV19 and TRBJ2-3, the CDR3 gives the full variable domain: DGGITQSPKYLFRKEGQNVTLSCEQNLNHDAMYWYRQDPGQGLRLIYYSQIVNDFQKGDIAEGYSVSREKKESFPLTVTSAQKNPTAFYLCASTTGQGTDTQYFGPGTRLTVL.